This entry lists 24 T cell receptor beta chains sequenced from one sample in a study of regulatory T cells in long-lasting Graves disease. Indicated time point: persistent/refractory GD, antithyroid drugs over 5 years with positive TRAb. The TCR library was made from RNA that had been extracted from PBMCs in TRIzol. Arm-PCR of CDR3 regions with iRepertoire HTBI primers generated TCR beta libraries. TCRdb itself ran the multiplex PCR reads through MiXCR, one entry per CDR3 protein. The table shows roughly 300,000 distinct CDR3 sequences, with 20% to 25% occurring only once. The starting material was peripheral blood mononuclear cells (PBMCs), obtained when the disease was refractory, from a patient treated with antithyroid drugs. The source is a female donor with Graves disease.

This clonotype was counted at least ten times. This chain joins TRBV20-1 and TRBJ1-4; D possibly corresponds to TRBD1 (6 bases). Deletions cut 3 bases from V and 6 bases from J, with 11 bases between. CDR3 length: 13 amino acids. Germline V lookup: CDR1 DFQATT, CDR2 SNEGSKA (reference sequence). CDR3 loop: CSASKGVDEKLFF. DNA of the CDR3: TGCAGTGCTAGTAAGGGGGTTGATGAAAAACTGTTTTTT.

This clonotype was detected many times. CDR3 loop: CASSRPGSTKNIQYF. The CDR3 DNA reads as TGCGCCAGCAGCCGCCCGGGAAGTACCAAAAACATTCAGTACTTC. The V gene is TRBV4-1, the J gene TRBJ2-4, with D maybe TRBD2 (5 bases). Deletions cut 4 bases from V and 2 bases from J, with 12 bases between. This CDR3 has 15 residues. Per germline, CDR1 MGHRA and CDR2 YSYEKL.

This clonotype appeared a few times. This could be a read error, since a much larger clone is one nucleotide away. The chain has TRBV7-9 and TRBJ1-1; 7 nucleotides align to TRBD1. CDR1 is SEHNR and CDR2 is FQNEAQ in the germline V gene (reference sequence). V dropped 2 bases and J dropped 1; count of bases not matched to a gene: 4. The CDR3 loop spans 15 amino acids. CDR3 sequence: CASSLFRGPNTEAFF. For the CDR3, the DNA is TGTGCCAGCAGCTTATTTAGGGGGCCGAACACTGAAGCTTTCTTT.

This clonotype was seen many times. This sequence joins TRBV6-5 and TRBJ2-3; D is uncertain. The CDR3 contains 14 residues. Looked up from germline, CDR1 is MNHEY and CDR2 is SVGAGI. Deletions cut 2 bases from V and 1 base from J, with 7 bases between. CDR3 sequence: CASSYRDRTDTQYF. The CDR3 DNA reads as TGTGCCAGCAGTTACAGGGATCGCACAGATACGCAGTATTTT.

The rearrangement links TRBV9 to TRBJ2-7; D call uncertain. Germline V lookup: CDR1 SGDLS, CDR2 YYNGEE. V dropped 0 bases and J dropped 6 bases, with 16 bases sitting between them. The CDR3 is made up of 15 amino acids. The CDR3 DNA reads TGTGCCAGCAGCGTAGGCATTCAGTATCGAGGCGAGCAGTACTTC. It is translated as CASSVGIQYRGEQYF.

For the CDR3, the DNA is TGCAGCGTTGGTGCCACGAGCTCCTACGAGCAGTACTTC. Its translation: CSVGATSSYEQYF. The chain combines TRBV29-1 with TRBJ2-7; D unresolved. The CDR3 totals 13 residues. Trimming shortened V by 4 bases and J by 0 bases, and 10 bases separated the two germline ends. The germline gives CDR1 SQVTM, CDR2 ANQGSEA.

The V call is TRBV6-7, the J call TRBJ1-1; D call uncertain. TRBV6-7 belongs to the ORF category, with a function that is uncertain. The length of the CDR3 is 15 residues. V lost 0 bases to trimming and J lost 4 bases, with 12 bases between them. The CDR3 bases are TGTGCCAGCAGTTACTCGATTGGAGGGCGCACTGAAGCTTTCTTT. It codes for CASSYSIGGRTEAFF.

The rearrangement joins TRBV5-1 to TRBJ2-2; D is ambiguous. The V gene's germline CDR1 is SGHRS and CDR2 YFSETQ. V dropped 4 bases and J dropped 4 bases, with 8 bases sitting between them. The CDR3 is 13 amino acids. In nucleotides, the CDR3 is TGCGCCAGCAGCGAATCTAGCACCGGGGAGCTGTTTTTT. It codes for CASSESSTGELFF.

The chain carries TRBV4-3 and TRBJ1-1; D is unresolved. The V gene lost 1 base and the J gene lost 2 bases, with 11 bases spanning the gap. CDR1 LGHNA and CDR2 YSLEER come from the germline V gene. The CDR3 sequence is 15 residues long. CDR3 coding DNA: TGCGCCAGCAGCCAAGGGCCTCCCCTTAACACTGAAGCTTTCTTT. Translating it yields CASSQGPPLNTEAFF.

This clonotype has only a few counts. V and J are TRBV30 and TRBJ1-3; D might be TRBD1 (6 bases). CDR3 length equals 13 residues. Germline V gene sequence: CDR1 GTSNPN, CDR2 SVGIG (reference sequence). The germline V and J ends were trimmed by 5 bases and 0 bases, with 8 bases remaining between them. The CDR3 DNA sequence: TGTGCCTGGGACAGGAGCTCTGGAAACACCATATATTTT. It specifies CAWDRSSGNTIYF.

In its sample, this clonotype was seen a few times. This chain uses TRBV3-1 with TRBJ1-3; D call uncertain. The V gene's germline CDR1 is LGHDT and CDR2 YNNKEL (reference sequence). V lost 3 bases, J lost 1 base, and 13 bases lay in between. This CDR3 is built from 16 residues. Here the CDR3 reads CASSQRFKGSGNTIYF. The CDR3 bases are TGTGCCAGCAGCCAGAGATTTAAAGGGTCTGGAAACACCATATATTTT.

The chain employs TRBV6-5 and TRBJ2-7; 9 bases are a match to TRBD1. J was trimmed by 1 base and V by 2 bases; bases with no gene match: 3. CDR3 length: 15 amino acids. Germline V gene sequence: CDR1 MNHEY, CDR2 SVGAGI. The CDR3 DNA reads as TGTGCCAGCAGTTACGGCGGGACAGGGTCCTACGAGCAGTACTTC. Its translation is CASSYGGTGSYEQYF.

The V and J genes are TRBV7-3 and TRBJ1-1; a weak D match, TRBD1 (6 bases). Germline V gene lookup returns CDR1 SGHTA and CDR2 FQGTGA. This CDR3 region has 15 residues. V was trimmed by 2 bases and J by 3 bases, leaving 13 bases between them. The CDR3 DNA follows: TGTGCCAGCAGCTTATACGGGGGGCTGGACACTGAAGCTTTCTTT. Its translation: CASSLYGGLDTEAFF.

This clonotype has more than one count but fewer than ten. The chain recombines TRBV19 with TRBJ1-6; 7 bases are a match to TRBD1. The germline V gene has CDR1 LNHDA and CDR2 SQIVND (reference sequence). J was trimmed by 6 bases and V by 7 bases; bases with no gene match: 9. The CDR3 runs 15 residues. CDR3 region: CASNMGQRSNSPLHF. The CDR3 region has the DNA TGTGCCAGTAATATGGGACAGAGAAGTAATTCACCCCTCCACTTT.

On this clonotype: A much larger clone lies one base from this, so it may be a read error. The V and J genes are TRBV6-2 or TRBV6-3 and TRBJ1-5; a possible D gene is TRBD1 (5 bases). The CDR3 covers 14 residues. CDR1 is MNHEY and CDR2 is SVGEGT in the germline V gene. The ends were cut back, 5 bases at V and 3 bases at J, with 11 bases in the middle. The DNA of the CDR3 is TGTGCCAGCAGTCCAGGGTATGACAATCAGCCCCAGCATTTT. Its translation is CASSPGYDNQPQHF.

Comments on this clonotype: A much larger clone differs by one base, so this may be a read error. V gene TRBV6-5 combines with J gene TRBJ1-4; D remains unclear. There are 14 residues in the CDR3. Looked up from germline, CDR1 is MNHEY and CDR2 is SVGAGI. The CDR3 is CAGSHSEGNEKLFF. The CDR3 nucleotides read TGTGCCGGCAGTCACTCAGAGGGCAATGAAAAACTGTTTTTT.

There are a few counts of this clonotype. J is TRBJ2-5 and V is TRBV7-8; D is undetermined. Germline-derived CDR1 and CDR2 are SGHVS and FQNEAQ. Trimming took 6 bases from V and 0 from J, leaving 8 bases between them. The CDR3 length is 13 residues. The CDR3 region has the DNA TGTGCCAGCAGTGGGTCGTACCAAGAGACCCAGTACTTC. Translation: CASSGSYQETQYF.

DNA of the CDR3: TGTGCCAGCAGCGTAGCCGCGCTCCCCGGGGCCTACCCCTCCTACGAGCAGTACTTC. This sequence encodes CASSVAALPGAYPSYEQYF. The chain joins TRBV9 to TRBJ2-7, with D possibly being TRBD1 or TRBD2 (5 bases each). Per the germline V gene, CDR1 is SGDLS and CDR2 is YYNGEE. CDR3 size: 19 residues. V gave up 0 bases and J gave up 0 bases, with 22 bases separating them.

This clonotype was counted only a few times. V is TRBV7-9 and J is TRBJ1-1; TRBD1 might be the D (6 bases). Per the germline V gene, CDR1 is SEHNR and CDR2 is FQNEAQ (reference sequence). The CDR3 spans 16 residues. V was clipped by 5 bases and J by 0 bases, with 16 bases between them. CDR3 DNA sequence: TGTGCCAGCAGCCCAGCGACGGGACACCTGAACACTGAAGCTTTCTTT. It translates to CASSPATGHLNTEAFF. The full variable domain, with the rest looked up from reference TRBV7-9 and TRBJ1-1, is DTGVSQNPRHKITKRGQNVTFRCDPISEHNRLYWYRQTLGQGPEFLTYFQNEAQLEKSRLLSDRFSAERPKGSFSTLEIQRTEQGDSAMYLCASSPATGHLNTEAFFGQGTRLTVV.

This chain uses TRBV2 with TRBJ1-1; D unresolved. CDR1 is SNHLY, CDR2 FYNNEI, per germline. V was trimmed by 5 bases and J by 1 base, leaving 14 bases between them. The CDR3 runs 15 residues. The CDR3 spells CASSLVRTTNTEAFF. The CDR3 nucleotides read TGTGCCAGCAGTTTAGTCAGGACTACGAACACTGAAGCTTTCTTT.

This clonotype was counted a single time. Since a much larger clone is just one base distant, this may be a read error. The conserved final phenylalanine or tryptophan is absent from the CDR3, which likely points to a read error. The chain combines TRBV7-2 with TRBJ2-7; perhaps TRBD1 as D (6 bases). V was trimmed by 5 bases and J by 5 bases, leaving 13 bases between them. From germline, CDR1 is SGHTA and CDR2 FQGNSA. This CDR3 spans 13 amino acids. The CDR3 protein is CASSIGQSDEQYL. The CDR3 DNA is TGTGCCAGCAGCATCGGACAGTCTGACGAGCAGTACCTC.

This clonotype was detected many times. V and J are TRBV28 and TRBJ1-2; TRBD1 matches 8 bases. CDR1 is MDHEN, CDR2 SYDVKM, per germline. This CDR3 region has 13 residues. This CDR3 is CATVQGGNYGYTF. CDR3 nucleotides: TGTGCGACGGTACAGGGGGGAAACTATGGCTACACCTTC.

CDR3 sequence: CASRQTGSYEKLFF. The CDR3 region has the DNA TGTGCCAGCAGGCAAACAGGTTCCTATGAAAAACTGTTTTTT. V and J are TRBV6-1 and TRBJ1-4; perhaps TRBD1 as D (5 bases). Germline V lookup: CDR1 MNHNS, CDR2 SASEGT. The CDR3 sequence is 14 residues long. V shed 6 bases and J shed 6 bases, with 14 bases lying between them.

The gene calls are TRBV28 and TRBJ2-1; D is perhaps TRBD2 (6 bases). Germline V gives CDR1 MDHEN, CDR2 SYDVKM. This CDR3 has 15 amino acids. The germline V and J ends were trimmed by 8 bases and 6 bases, with 20 bases remaining between them. In nucleotides, the CDR3 is TGTGCCAGCTCCCGGGACTCCGTAACGACCAATGAGCAGTTCTTC. Translated: CASSRDSVTTNEQFF. Looking up the rest from reference TRBV28 and TRBJ2-1 gives the full variable domain: DVKVTQSSRYLVKRTGEKVFLECVQDMDHENMFWYRQDPGLGLRLIYFSYDVKMKEKGDIPEGYSVSREKKERFSLILESASTNQTSMYLCASSRDSVTTNEQFFGPGTRLTVL.